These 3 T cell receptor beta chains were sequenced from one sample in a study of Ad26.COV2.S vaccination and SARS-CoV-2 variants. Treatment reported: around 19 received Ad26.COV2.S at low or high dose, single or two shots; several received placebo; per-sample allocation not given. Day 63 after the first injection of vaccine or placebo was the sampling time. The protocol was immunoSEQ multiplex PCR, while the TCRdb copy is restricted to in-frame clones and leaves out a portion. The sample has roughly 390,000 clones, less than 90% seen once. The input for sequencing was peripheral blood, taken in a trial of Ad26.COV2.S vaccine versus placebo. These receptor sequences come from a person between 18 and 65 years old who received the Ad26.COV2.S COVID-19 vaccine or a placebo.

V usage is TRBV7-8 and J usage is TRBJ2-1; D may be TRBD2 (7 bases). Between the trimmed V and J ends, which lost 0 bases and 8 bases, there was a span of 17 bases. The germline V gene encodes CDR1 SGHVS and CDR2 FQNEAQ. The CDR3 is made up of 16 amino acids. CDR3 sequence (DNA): TGTGCCAGCAGCTTAGCGGGGGGGCCGTGGCGAGATGAGCAGTTCTTC. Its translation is CASSLAGGPWRDEQFF. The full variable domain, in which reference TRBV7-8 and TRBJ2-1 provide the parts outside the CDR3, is GAGVSQSPRYKVAKRGQDVALRCDPISGHVSLFWYQQALGQGPEFLTYFQNEAQLDKSGLPSDRFFAERPEGSVSTLKIQRTQQEDSAVYLCASSLAGGPWRDEQFFGPGTRLTVL.

CDR3 loop: CSVAWGSWDTQYF. The CDR3 nucleotides read TGCAGCGTTGCTTGGGGGTCCTGGGATACGCAGTATTTT. V and J are TRBV29-1 and TRBJ2-3; D could derive from TRBD1 or TRBD2 (5 bases each). The CDR3 has 13 residues. The germline V gene has CDR1 SQVTM and CDR2 ANQGSEA. Trimming stripped 4 bases from V and 6 bases from J, with 14 bases between.

DNA of the CDR3: TGTGCCACCGGGGCCGGGACTAGCAAACCAGATACGCAGTATTTT. It encodes CATGAGTSKPDTQYF. This chain joins TRBV18 and TRBJ2-3; 9 nucleotides line up with TRBD2. The CDR3 is 15 amino acids. The germline CDR1 and CDR2 sequences are KGHSH and LQKENI. V lost 10 bases, J lost 4 bases, and 12 bases stayed unmatched.